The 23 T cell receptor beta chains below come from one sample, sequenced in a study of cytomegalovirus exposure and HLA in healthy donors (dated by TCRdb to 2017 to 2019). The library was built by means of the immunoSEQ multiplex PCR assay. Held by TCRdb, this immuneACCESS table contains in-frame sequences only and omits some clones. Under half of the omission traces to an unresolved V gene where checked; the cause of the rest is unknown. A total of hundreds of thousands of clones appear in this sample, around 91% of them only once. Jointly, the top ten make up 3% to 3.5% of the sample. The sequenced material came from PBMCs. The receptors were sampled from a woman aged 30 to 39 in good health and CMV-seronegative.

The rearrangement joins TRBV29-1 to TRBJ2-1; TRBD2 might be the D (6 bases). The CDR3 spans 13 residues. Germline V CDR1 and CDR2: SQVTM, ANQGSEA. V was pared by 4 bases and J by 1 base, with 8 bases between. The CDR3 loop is CSVAAGSYNEQFF. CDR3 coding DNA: TGCAGCGTTGCGGCGGGATCCTACAATGAGCAGTTCTTC.

In DNA, the CDR3 is TGCGCCAGCAGCCAAGGTATTCCGGGTCCCTCTGGAAACACCATATATTTT. Its protein product is CASSQGIPGPSGNTIYF. The chain has TRBV4-3 and TRBJ1-3; D unclear. The CDR3 runs 17 residues. V was cut by 1 base and J by 0 bases, with 13 bases left in between. Germline CDR1 and CDR2: LGHNA and YSLEER.

The CDR3 is CASSPSSAEVGVTQYF. The CDR3, as DNA: TGTGCCAGCAGTCCCTCCTCGGCTGAGGTGGGAGTGACCCAGTACTTC. The chain combines TRBV27 with TRBJ2-5; tentatively, D is TRBD2 (5 bases). The CDR3 has 16 amino acids. Between the trimmed V and J ends, which lost 5 bases and 7 bases, there was a span of 23 bases. Germline CDR1 MNHEY, CDR2 SMNVEV (reference sequence).

The CDR3 here is CASSQDLLGAYNEQFF. CDR3 nucleotides: TGCGCCAGCAGCCAAGATTTACTAGGCGCTTACAATGAGCAGTTCTTC. V and J are TRBV4-3 and TRBJ2-1; D perhaps matches TRBD2 (5 bases). This CDR3 region has 16 residues. Germline V gene lookup returns CDR1 LGHNA and CDR2 YSLEER. Trimming pared 0 bases from V and 4 bases from J, leaving 13 bases between.

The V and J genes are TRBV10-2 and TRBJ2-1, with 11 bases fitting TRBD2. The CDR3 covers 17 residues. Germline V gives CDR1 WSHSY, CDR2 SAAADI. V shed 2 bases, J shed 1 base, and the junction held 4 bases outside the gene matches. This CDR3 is CASSEGRTSGSYNEQFF. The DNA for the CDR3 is TGCGCCAGCAGTGAGGGAAGGACTAGCGGGTCCTACAATGAGCAGTTCTTC.

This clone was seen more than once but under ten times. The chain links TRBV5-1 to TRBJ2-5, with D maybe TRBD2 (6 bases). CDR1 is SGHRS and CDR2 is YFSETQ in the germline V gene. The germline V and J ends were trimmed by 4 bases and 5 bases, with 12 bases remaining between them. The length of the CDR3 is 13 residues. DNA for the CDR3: TGCGCCAGCAGCCAGGGAGGCTTGGAGACCCAGTACTTC. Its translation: CASSQGGLETQYF. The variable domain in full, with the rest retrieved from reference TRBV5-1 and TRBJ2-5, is KAGVTQTPRYLIKTRGQQVTLSCSPISGHRSVSWYQQTPGQGLQFLFEYFSETQRNKGNFPGRFSGRQFSNSRSEMNVSTLELGDSALYLCASSQGGLETQYFGPGTRLLVL.

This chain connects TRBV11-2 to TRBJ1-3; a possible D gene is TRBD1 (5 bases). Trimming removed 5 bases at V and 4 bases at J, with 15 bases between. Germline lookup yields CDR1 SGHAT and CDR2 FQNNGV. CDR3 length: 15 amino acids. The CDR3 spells CASSPDSGYGNTIYF. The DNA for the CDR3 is TGTGCCAGCAGCCCCGACTCAGGGTACGGAAACACCATATATTTT.

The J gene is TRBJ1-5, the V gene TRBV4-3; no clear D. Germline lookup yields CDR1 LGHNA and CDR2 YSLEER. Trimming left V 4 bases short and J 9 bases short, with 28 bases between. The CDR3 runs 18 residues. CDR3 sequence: CASSRYRLRNRKVGPQHF. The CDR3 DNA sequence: TGCGCCAGCAGCCGTTATCGGCTCCGGAATCGAAAGGTCGGGCCCCAGCATTTT.

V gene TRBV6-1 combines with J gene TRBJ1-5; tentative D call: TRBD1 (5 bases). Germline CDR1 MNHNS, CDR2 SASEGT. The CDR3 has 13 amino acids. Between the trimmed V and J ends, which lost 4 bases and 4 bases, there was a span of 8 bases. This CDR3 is CASSVGGNQPQHF. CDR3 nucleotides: TGTGCCAGCAGTGTTGGGGGGAATCAGCCCCAGCATTTT.

CDR3 sequence: CASSQDQGVRSREQYF. As DNA, the CDR3 is TGCGCCAGCAGCCAAGATCAGGGCGTCAGGTCGAGGGAGCAGTACTTC. The genes are TRBV4-1 and TRBJ2-7, with D tentatively TRBD1 (5 bases). Germline assignment: CDR1 MGHRA and CDR2 YSYEKL. CDR3 length: 16 amino acids. V was pared by 0 bases and J by 7 bases, with 19 bases between.

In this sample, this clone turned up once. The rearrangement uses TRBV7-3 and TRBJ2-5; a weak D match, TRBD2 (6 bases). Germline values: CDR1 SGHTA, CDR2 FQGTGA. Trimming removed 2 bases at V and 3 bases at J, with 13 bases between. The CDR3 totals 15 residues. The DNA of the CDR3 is TGTGCCAGCAGCTTATCCGGGGGAGGAGAAGAGACCCAGTACTTC. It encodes CASSLSGGGEETQYF.

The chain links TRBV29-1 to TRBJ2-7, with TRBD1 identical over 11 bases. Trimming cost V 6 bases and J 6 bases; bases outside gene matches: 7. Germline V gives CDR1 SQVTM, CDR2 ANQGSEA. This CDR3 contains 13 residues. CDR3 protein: CSVGLGTGGEQYF. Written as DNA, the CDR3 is TGCAGCGTGGGACTGGGGACAGGGGGCGAGCAGTACTTC.

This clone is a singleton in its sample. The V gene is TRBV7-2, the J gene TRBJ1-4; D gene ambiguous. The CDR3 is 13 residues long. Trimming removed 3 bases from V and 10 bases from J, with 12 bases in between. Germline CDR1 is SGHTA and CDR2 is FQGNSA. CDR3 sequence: CASSLETRGKLFF. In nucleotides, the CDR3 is TGTGCCAGCAGCTTGGAGACTCGGGGAAAACTGTTTTTT.

CDR3 protein: CASSQAGGGADTQYF. Written as DNA, the CDR3 is TGTGCCAGCAGCCAGGCCGGTGGCGGGGCAGATACGCAGTATTTT. The V and J genes are TRBV7-9 and TRBJ2-3, with TRBD2 as a possible D gene (6 bases). Per germline, CDR1 SEHNR and CDR2 FQNEAQ (reference sequence). V lost 5 bases and J lost 4, with 16 bases in between. This CDR3 has 15 amino acids.

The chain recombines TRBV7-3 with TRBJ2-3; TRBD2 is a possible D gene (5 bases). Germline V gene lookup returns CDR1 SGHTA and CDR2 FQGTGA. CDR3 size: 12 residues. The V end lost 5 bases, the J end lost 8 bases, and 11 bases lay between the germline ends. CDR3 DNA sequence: TGTGCCAGCAGCCAAGCCGGAGGTACGCAGTATTTT. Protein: CASSQAGGTQYF. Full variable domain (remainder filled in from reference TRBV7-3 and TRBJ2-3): GAGVSQTPSNKVTEKGKYVELRCDPISGHTALYWYRQSLGQGPEFLIYFQGTGAADDSGLPNDRFFAVRPEGSVSTLKIQRTERGDSAVYLCASSQAGGTQYFGPGTRLTVL.

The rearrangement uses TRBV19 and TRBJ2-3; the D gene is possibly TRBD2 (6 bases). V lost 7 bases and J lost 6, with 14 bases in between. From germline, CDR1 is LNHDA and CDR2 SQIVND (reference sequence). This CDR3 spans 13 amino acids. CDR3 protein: CASINGGMDTQYF. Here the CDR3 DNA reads TGTGCCAGTATAAACGGCGGGATGGATACGCAGTATTTT.

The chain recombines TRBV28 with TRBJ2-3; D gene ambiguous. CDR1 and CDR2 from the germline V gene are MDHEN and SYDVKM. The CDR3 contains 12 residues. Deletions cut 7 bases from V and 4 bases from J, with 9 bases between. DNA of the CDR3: TGTGCCAGCACCGTTGGGGCAGATACGCAGTATTTT. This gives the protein CASTVGADTQYF.

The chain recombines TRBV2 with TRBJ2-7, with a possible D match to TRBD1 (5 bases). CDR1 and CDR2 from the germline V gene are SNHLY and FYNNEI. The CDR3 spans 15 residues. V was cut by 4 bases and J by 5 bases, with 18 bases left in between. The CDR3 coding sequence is TGTGCCAGCAGTGGTTTCAGGGCCCTCGGTAACGAGCAGTACTTC. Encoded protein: CASSGFRALGNEQYF.

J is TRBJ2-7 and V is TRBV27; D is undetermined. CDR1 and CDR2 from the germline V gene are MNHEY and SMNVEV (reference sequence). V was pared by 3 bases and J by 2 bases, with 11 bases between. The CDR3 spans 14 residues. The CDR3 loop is CASSFGPLAYEQYF. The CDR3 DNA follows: TGTGCCAGCAGTTTTGGTCCCCTAGCCTACGAGCAGTACTTC.

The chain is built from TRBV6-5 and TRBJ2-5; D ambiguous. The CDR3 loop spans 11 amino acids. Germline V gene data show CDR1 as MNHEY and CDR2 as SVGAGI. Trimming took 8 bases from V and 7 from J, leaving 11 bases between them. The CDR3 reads CASQLLGTQYF. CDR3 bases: TGTGCCAGCCAATTACTGGGGACCCAGTACTTC.

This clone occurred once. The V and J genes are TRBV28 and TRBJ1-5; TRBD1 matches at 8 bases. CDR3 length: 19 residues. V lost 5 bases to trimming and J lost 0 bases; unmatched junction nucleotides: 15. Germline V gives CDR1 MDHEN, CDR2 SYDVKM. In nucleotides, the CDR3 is TGTGCCAGCAGTCCCTACAGGGGGGCGACTTTTGGTAGCAATCAGCCCCAGCATTTT. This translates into CASSPYRGATFGSNQPQHF.

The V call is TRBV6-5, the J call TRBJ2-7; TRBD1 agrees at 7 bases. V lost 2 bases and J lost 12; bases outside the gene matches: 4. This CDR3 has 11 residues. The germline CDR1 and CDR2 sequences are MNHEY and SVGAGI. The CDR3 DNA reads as TGTGCCAGCAGTTACCGGGACAGCCGGTACTTC. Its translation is CASSYRDSRYF.

This CDR3 reads CASSLGDPNTGELFF. The CDR3 region has the DNA TGTGCCAGCAGCTTAGGGGACCCGAACACCGGGGAGCTGTTTTTT. The V and J genes are TRBV5-6 and TRBJ2-2, with D tentatively TRBD1 or TRBD2 (5 bases each). Per germline, CDR1 SGHDT and CDR2 YYEEEE. Trimming pared 2 bases from V and 0 bases from J, leaving 8 bases between. CDR3 size: 15 residues. Full variable domain (remainder filled in from reference TRBV5-6 and TRBJ2-2): DAGVTQSPTHLIKTRGQQVTLRCSPKSGHDTVSWYQQALGQGPQFIFQYYEEEERQRGNFPDRFSGHQFPNYSSELNVNALLLGDSALYLCASSLGDPNTGELFFGEGSRLTVL.